These 2 T cell receptor beta chains were all obtained from the same sample, sequenced in a study of patients and donors after allogeneic stem cell transplantation (dated by TCRdb to 2020 to 2021). Receptor amplification or capture employed RT-PCR. Sequencing was performed on a NextSeq 550. TCRdb cleaned the public reads at Q25 with fastp, built clones with MiXCR and kept in-frame beta chains. Each record represents a unique CDR3 protein, reported with the most common genes and DNA among its rows. This sample holds approximately 1,500 distinct CDR3 sequences; 23% were observed only once. The ten largest clones add up to 28% of the sample. Source material: blood, either unsorted or a sorted T cell fraction (not recorded which). The receptors stem from a human donor who was either an allogeneic HSCT recipient or a stem cell or donor lymphocyte infusion donor (not recorded which). It is not recorded whose cells these are; they may come from a transplant donor.

This clonotype appeared a few times. The chain employs TRBV6-2 or TRBV6-3 and TRBJ1-2; tentative D call: TRBD1 (6 bases). Germline V gene data show CDR1 as MNHEY and CDR2 as SVGEGT. V gave up 6 bases and J gave up 7 bases, with 18 bases separating them. The CDR3 runs 14 residues. The CDR3 DNA reads TGTGCCAGCAGACAACCGGGACAAAGTTCTGGCTACACCTTC. Residues: CASRQPGQSSGYTF.

In its sample, this clonotype was seen a few times. This chain connects TRBV7-2 to TRBJ2-3; no definite D call. Germline CDR1 and CDR2: SGHTA and FQGNSA. This CDR3 is built from 14 residues. V lost 5 bases, J lost 3 bases, and 12 bases lay in between. Here the CDR3 reads CASSLSAGTDTQYF. CDR3 DNA sequence: TGTGCCAGCAGCCTTTCAGCCGGGACAGATACGCAGTATTTT.